One sample yielded the 24 T cell receptor beta chains listed below, sequenced in a study of shared clonotypes between healthy human individuals. Here immunoSEQ multiplex PCR was the method, and the copy in TCRdb shows in-frame clones only, minus some. The sample carries approximately 2,000,000 clones, around 92% recorded once. Input material: naive CD4+ T cells from PBMCs. Subset given: CD45RA+ positively selected. These receptors originate from a man aged 18 to 35 in good health. Some clones in this sample may be carry-over from other donors' samples.

The sample holds one count of this clone. The chain couples TRBV28 to TRBJ1-2; D may be TRBD1 (5 bases). Germline values: CDR1 MDHEN, CDR2 SYDVKM. V lost 6 bases and J lost 3, with 20 bases in between. This CDR3 spans 16 amino acids. CDR3 in DNA: TGTGCCAGCAGCATGGCGGGTGCCGGGACGGACTATGGCTACACCTTC. It yields the protein CASSMAGAGTDYGYTF.

The chain carries TRBV9 and TRBJ2-1; a weak D match, TRBD2 (6 bases). CDR3 size: 13 residues. Germline V CDR1 and CDR2: SGDLS, YYNGEE. Between the trimmed V and J ends, which lost 7 bases and 2 bases, there was a span of 10 bases. The CDR3 bases are TGTGCCAGCTCTAGCGCACCCTACAATGAGCAGTTCTTC. This gives the protein CASSSAPYNEQFF. The whole variable domain, filled in from reference TRBV9 and TRBJ2-1, reads DSGVTQTPKHLITATGQRVTLRCSPRSGDLSVYWYQQSLDQGLQFLIQYYNGEERAKGNILERFSAQQFPDLHSELNLSSLELGDSALYFCASSSAPYNEQFFGPGTRLTVL.

This rearrangement joins TRBV9 to TRBJ2-7; D not certain. Germline V gene data show CDR1 as SGDLS and CDR2 as YYNGEE. This CDR3 is 15 amino acids long. Trimming shortened V by 0 bases and J by 3 bases, and 13 bases separated the two germline ends. The CDR3 sequence: CASSVATGRFYEQYF. The CDR3 DNA follows: TGTGCCAGCAGCGTAGCTACGGGCAGATTCTACGAGCAGTACTTC.

The V gene is TRBV9, the J gene TRBJ2-5; D perhaps matches TRBD2 (5 bases). The CDR3 sequence is 14 residues long. Germline CDR1 reads SGDLS; CDR2 reads YYNGEE. V lost 2 bases, J lost 0 bases, and 8 bases lay in between. The CDR3 reads CASSVGVDQETQYF. DNA of the CDR3: TGTGCCAGCAGCGTCGGGGTTGACCAAGAGACCCAGTACTTC.

The chain carries TRBV6-6 and TRBJ1-5, with D perhaps TRBD1 (5 bases). CDR3 length equals 14 residues. The V end lost 0 bases, the J end lost 5 bases, and 8 bases lay between the germline ends. Germline loops: CDR1 MNHNY, CDR2 SVGAGI (reference sequence). DNA for the CDR3: TGTGCCAGCAGTTACTCAGGGACCTATCAGCCCCAGCATTTT. It specifies CASSYSGTYQPQHF.

The chain employs TRBV27 and TRBJ1-4; D ambiguous. Germline V lookup: CDR1 MNHEY, CDR2 SMNVEV (reference sequence). The length of the CDR3 is 15 residues. V gave up 5 bases and J gave up 4 bases, with 14 bases separating them. The chain's CDR3 is CASSPLVLSNEKLFF. The CDR3 nucleotides read TGTGCCAGCAGTCCACTTGTTCTTAGTAATGAAAAACTGTTTTTT.

The rearrangement uses TRBV7-9 and TRBJ2-1, with 7 bases fitting TRBD1. CDR1 is SEHNR and CDR2 is FQNEAQ in the germline V gene (reference sequence). The CDR3 extends over 15 amino acids. V dropped 5 bases and J dropped 0; count of bases not matched to a gene: 4. The CDR3 region is CASSLGQVSYNEQFF. The CDR3 bases are TGTGCCAGCAGCCTAGGACAGGTCTCCTACAATGAGCAGTTCTTC. Combining the CDR3 with reference TRBV7-9 and TRBJ2-1 gives the whole variable domain DTGVSQNPRHKITKRGQNVTFRCDPISEHNRLYWYRQTLGQGPEFLTYFQNEAQLEKSRLLSDRFSAERPKGSFSTLEIQRTEQGDSAMYLCASSLGQVSYNEQFFGPGTRLTVL.

V and J are TRBV18 and TRBJ2-5; D unclear. Germline V gives CDR1 KGHSH, CDR2 LQKENI. There are 15 residues in the CDR3. V was shortened by 2 bases and J by 1 base, with 11 bases between the two germline ends. The CDR3 bases are TGTGCCAGCTCACCAGTCCGAGTGGCCCAAGAGACCCAGTACTTC. Amino acid sequence: CASSPVRVAQETQYF.

The rearrangement links TRBV28 to TRBJ1-4; 7 bases align to TRBD1. The germline V gene has CDR1 MDHEN and CDR2 SYDVKM. CDR3 size: 14 residues. The V segment lost 11 bases and the J segment 8 bases; nucleotides outside the gene matches: 14. The DNA for the CDR3 is TGTGCCGTTCCAGGGGGGATTTCAAAGGAAAAACTGTTTTTT. It codes for CAVPGGISKEKLFF.

The chain recombines TRBV5-1 with TRBJ1-1; D is unresolved. This CDR3 region has 14 residues. V was pared by 0 bases and J by 1 base, with 7 bases between. Germline V gene data show CDR1 as SGHRS and CDR2 as YFSETQ. The CDR3 coding sequence is TGCGCCAGCAGCTTGGATATCAGGAACACTGAAGCTTTCTTT. It codes for CASSLDIRNTEAFF.

For this clone: At one boundary the junction diverges from the germline segment, which might be a read error. The chain joins TRBV7-2 to TRBJ2-1; 7 bases map to TRBD2. The V gene's germline CDR1 is SGHTA and CDR2 FQGNSA. The CDR3 is 12 amino acids. The CDR3 loop is CASSTPGTMGVF. CDR3 bases: TGTGCCAGCAGTACTCCTGGGACTATGGGAGTCTTC.

The chain uses TRBV7-2 and TRBJ2-7, with 7 bases that match TRBD1. The germline V gene encodes CDR1 SGHTA and CDR2 FQGNSA. The V segment lost 5 bases and the J segment 6 bases; nucleotides outside the gene matches: 13. The CDR3 is made up of 15 amino acids. CDR3 DNA sequence: TGTGCCAGCAGCGAGATGCCGGGACAGAATCGCGAGCAGTACTTC. Its protein product is CASSEMPGQNREQYF. Based on the CDR3 plus reference TRBV7-2 and TRBJ2-7, the full variable domain is GAGVSQSPSNKVTEKGKDVELRCDPISGHTALYWYRQSLGQGLEFLIYFQGNSAPDKSGLPSDRFSAERTGGSVSTLTIQRTQQEDSAVYLCASSEMPGQNREQYFGPGTRLTVT.

J is TRBJ2-1 and V is TRBV9; 16 nucleotides line up with TRBD2. After removal of 5 bases from V and 7 bases from J, the junction contained 6 bases not matched to a gene. In germline, CDR1 is SGDLS, CDR2 YYNGEE. The CDR3 length is 16 residues. The CDR3, as DNA: TGTGCCAGCAGTACTGGGACTAGCGGGAGGGTGAATGAGCAGTTCTTC. Its translation is CASSTGTSGRVNEQFF.

The chain uses TRBV9 and TRBJ2-3, with D perhaps TRBD2 (6 bases). Deletions cut 0 bases from V and 4 bases from J, with 12 bases between. Germline V gene lookup returns CDR1 SGDLS and CDR2 YYNGEE. The CDR3 totals 15 residues. In DNA, the CDR3 is TGTGCCAGCAGCGTAGGGGACTTAATGGCAGATACGCAGTATTTT. Protein: CASSVGDLMADTQYF. The entire variable domain, with the rest obtained from reference TRBV9 and TRBJ2-3, is as follows: DSGVTQTPKHLITATGQRVTLRCSPRSGDLSVYWYQQSLDQGLQFLIQYYNGEERAKGNILERFSAQQFPDLHSELNLSSLELGDSALYFCASSVGDLMADTQYFGPGTRLTVL.

The chain has TRBV10-3 and TRBJ2-5, with D hard to call. CDR1 and CDR2 from the germline V gene are ENHRY and SYGVKD. This CDR3 contains 13 residues. V lost 4 bases and J 1 base, leaving 7 bases between the germline ends. The CDR3 loop is CAISGIPQETQYF. The CDR3 DNA reads TGTGCCATCAGTGGGATACCCCAAGAGACCCAGTACTTC.

DNA of the CDR3: TGTGCCAGCAGCCCGGGACAAACCTACAATGAGCAGTTCTTC. This gives the protein CASSPGQTYNEQFF. The rearrangement joins TRBV11-2 to TRBJ2-1; D possibly corresponds to TRBD1 (6 bases). Germline CDR1 reads SGHAT; CDR2 reads FQNNGV. Trimming took off 5 bases at V and 2 bases at J, with 10 bases between the two ends. The CDR3 is 14 amino acids.

This clone has just one count. CDR3 bases: TGTGCCAGAAGCTTTGACAGGGGACAAGAGAAGGGGGAGACCCAGTACTTC. Amino acids: CARSFDRGQEKGETQYF. J is TRBJ2-5 and V is TRBV5-3; 8 nucleotides line up with TRBD1. TRBV5-3 is an ORF, with its function uncertain. V was clipped by 2 bases and J by 5 bases; unmatched bases: 14. The CDR3 has 17 residues.

The rearrangement joins TRBV23-1 to TRBJ2-1, with TRBD2 identical over 10 bases. TRBV23-1 is marked as an open reading frame, function uncertain. The CDR3 has 20 amino acids. The V segment lost 8 bases and the J segment 4 bases; nucleotides outside the gene matches: 23. The CDR3 here is CASVTGADRNPSGGYNEQFF. In nucleotides, the CDR3 is TGCGCCAGCGTAACAGGGGCGGACAGAAATCCTAGCGGGGGATACAATGAGCAGTTCTTC.

This chain links TRBV7-2 with TRBJ1-1; D remains unclear. The CDR3 is 14 residues long. Germline CDR1 and CDR2: SGHTA and FQGNSA. Deletions cut 4 bases from V and 5 bases from J, with 14 bases between. The CDR3 bases are TGTGCCAGCAGCTCCACGCCAGGAGGTACTGAAGCTTTCTTT. Translating it yields CASSSTPGGTEAFF.

The rearrangement links TRBV11-2 to TRBJ2-5, with D unclear. Germline loops: CDR1 SGHAT, CDR2 FQNNGV. This CDR3 spans 14 amino acids. V dropped 1 base and J dropped 5 bases, with 11 bases sitting between them. CDR3 residues: CASSLVVGPETQYF. CDR3 coding DNA: TGTGCCAGCAGCTTAGTGGTGGGCCCGGAGACCCAGTACTTC. Combining the CDR3 with reference TRBV11-2 and TRBJ2-5 gives the whole variable domain EAGVAQSPRYKIIEKRQSVAFWCNPISGHATLYWYQQILGQGPKLLIQFQNNGVVDDSQLPKDRFSAERLKGVDSTLKIQPAKLEDSAVYLCASSLVVGPETQYFGPGTRLLVL.

CDR3 DNA: TGTGCCAGCAGCTTATGGGGGTCGAAGAACACTGAAGCTTTCTTT. Encoded protein: CASSLWGSKNTEAFF. The chain combines TRBV7-9 with TRBJ1-1; possible D gene TRBD1, 5 bases. The V and J ends lost 2 bases and 1 base respectively, with 11 bases between them. Germline lookup yields CDR1 SEHNR and CDR2 FQNEAQ (reference sequence). The CDR3 has 15 residues.

The rearrangement links TRBV21-1 to TRBJ2-7; no check of the table's D call, TRBD2, against the DNA was made. TRBV21-1 is annotated as a pseudogene. There are 15 residues in the CDR3. CDR3 sequence: CASSKRLAGTYEQYF. The CDR3 coding sequence is TGTGCCAGCAGCAAACGCCTAGCGGGCACCTACGAGCAGTACTTC.

This clone was counted a few times. The J gene is TRBJ1-5, the V gene TRBV29-1; D unresolved. The CDR3 extends over 14 amino acids. Germline CDR1 SQVTM, CDR2 ANQGSEA. V lost 4 bases and J lost 0, with 10 bases in between. DNA of the CDR3: TGCAGCGTTGGAGGGCGAGGTAGCAATCAGCCCCAGCATTTT. Protein: CSVGGRGSNQPQHF.

About this clone: At one boundary the junction diverges from the germline segment, which might be a read error. The CDR3 protein is CASSIRQGAPLF. In DNA form, the CDR3 reads TGTGCCAGCAGCATTCGACAGGGGGCGCCCCTCTTC. The chain recombines TRBV7-2 with TRBJ2-7; TRBD1 matches 10 bases. The CDR3 has 12 residues. CDR1 SGHTA and CDR2 FQGNSA come from the germline V gene. The full variable domain, its missing parts supplied by reference TRBV7-2 and TRBJ2-7, is GAGVSQSPSNKVTEKGKDVELRCDPISGHTALYWYRQSLGQGLEFLIYFQGNSAPDKSGLPSDRFSAERTGGSVSTLTIQRTQQEDSAVYLCASSIRQGAPLFGPGTRLTVT.